This TCR beta chain was sequenced for a study of CXCR3-negative and CXCR3-positive naive CD8 T cells. Study-wide background: A total of about 130 million TRB reads was generated, with about 1.5 +/- 0.3 million per library.

All CD8+ T cell subsets were sorted in triplicate at 300,000 to 350,000 cells each. The CDR3 length is 19 residues. Each TRB cDNA library was prepared by 5' RACE (with UMI labels). For each CDR3 protein, TCRdb gives one entry from its re-call of the 5' RACE reads, without DNA. The sample data list about 150,000 distinct CDR3 sequences. Concerning this clonotype itself: Its specificity is unknown.

General study results and limits: Partially decreased CXCR3 expression was recorded after cryopreservation, and fresh PBMCs were used in most assays. TRB CDR3 hydrophobicity was greater in CXCR3-positive naive cells than in CXCR3-negative naive cells.

The sequenced sample consisted of naive CXCR3+ CD8+ T cells from blood. Subset denoted: CD45RO-CCR7+CD27+CD95- naive CD8+ T cells expressing CXCR3 (TNR3+). This rearrangement joins TRBV12-3 or TRBV12-4 to TRBJ2-7; the TRBD2 assignment by TCRdb is unverifiable without DNA. The TCR comes from a human donor in good health. Some clones in this sample may be carry-over from other donors' samples. The CDR3 sequence is CASSSPGGTSGGAHYEQYF.